A single sample is the source of the 21 T cell receptor beta chains below, sequenced in a study of T-cell memory formation after mild COVID-19. One entry per CDR3 protein, called by TCRdb with MiXCR from the 5' RACE reads. The data contain 200,000 to 300,000 distinct CDR3 sequences, approximately 16% of them singletons. The sample consisted of PBMCs or a T cell subset sorted from them (not recorded which). These receptors were collected from a man between 18 and 29 years old who had mild COVID-19 (a few samples of this study predate the infection). Cell type and time point are not known.

As to this clonotype: The junction departs from germline at one end; a sequencing error may be responsible. The V call is TRBV7-8, the J call TRBJ2-3, with 10 bases aligning to TRBD2. Germline assignment: CDR1 SGHVS and CDR2 FQNEAQ. The CDR3 spans 16 residues. The CDR3 region is CASSLPSGGSIDTQYF. CDR3 nucleotides: TGTGCCAGCAGCTTACCTAGCGGGGGTAGCATAGATACGCAGTATTTT.

The V gene is TRBV5-4, the J gene TRBJ1-2, with a tentative D call TRBD1 (6 bases). In germline, CDR1 is SGHNT, CDR2 YYREEE (reference sequence). The germline V and J ends were trimmed by 4 bases and 4 bases, with 14 bases remaining between them. CDR3 length: 14 amino acids. In DNA form, the CDR3 reads TGTGCCAGCAGCCCGGGACAACTCGTCTATGGCTACACCTTC. As protein: CASSPGQLVYGYTF.

This clonotype was seen a few times. This sequence joins TRBV19 and TRBJ2-5; 8 bases map to TRBD2. CDR3 length: 14 amino acids. V shed 7 bases and J 0 bases; nucleotides not matched to a gene: 4. Germline-derived CDR1 and CDR2 are LNHDA and SQIVND (reference sequence). The CDR3 coding sequence is TGTGCCAGTACGGCTAGCGGGCACCAAGAGACCCAGTACTTC. It is translated as CASTASGHQETQYF.

The genes are TRBV27 and TRBJ1-5; D call uncertain. CDR1 and CDR2 from the germline V gene are MNHEY and SMNVEV (reference sequence). The CDR3 has 14 residues. Trimming pared 0 bases from V and 6 bases from J, leaving 9 bases between. As DNA, the CDR3 is TGTGCCAGCAGTTTATCGGGGTCTACTCAGCCCCAGCATTTT. Translation: CASSLSGSTQPQHF.

CDR3 residues: CASSLGVGVGETQYF. CDR3 DNA: TGCGCCAGCAGCTTGGGTGTCGGGGTCGGAGAGACCCAGTACTTC. The chain uses TRBV5-1 and TRBJ2-5; perhaps TRBD2 as D (5 bases). CDR3 length: 15 amino acids. The V gene lost 0 bases and the J gene lost 4 bases, with 13 bases spanning the gap. Germline assignment: CDR1 SGHRS and CDR2 YFSETQ.

V gene TRBV6-1 combines with J gene TRBJ1-2, with no clear D. This CDR3 comprises 11 residues. CDR1 and CDR2 from the germline V gene are MNHNS and SASEGT. V was pared by 7 bases and J by 2 bases, with 5 bases between. The CDR3 DNA follows: TGTGCCAGCATCAGGAACTATGGCTACACCTTC. Protein product: CASIRNYGYTF.

With respect to this clonotype: A junction end diverges from the germline sequence, so it may reflect a read error. The chain employs TRBV25-1 and TRBJ2-6; no clear D. Looked up from germline, CDR1 is MGHDK and CDR2 is SYGVNS. The CDR3 is 14 residues long. In DNA, the CDR3 is TGTGCCAGCCGTGATCCCCGTGGGGCCAACGTCCTGACTTTC. Translating gives CASRDPRGANVLTF.

The chain has TRBV6-2 or TRBV6-3 and TRBJ1-1; no reliable D call. This CDR3 region has 12 residues. Trimming took off 2 bases at V and 7 bases at J, with 8 bases between the two ends. Germline CDR1 and CDR2: MNHEY and SVGEGT. In nucleotides, the CDR3 is TGTGCCAGCAGTTACGCGGCGCTTGAAGCTTTCTTT. Translating it yields CASSYAALEAFF.

This clonotype has only a few counts. The rearrangement uses TRBV24-1 and TRBJ2-7, with D possibly matching TRBD2 (5 bases). Germline-derived CDR1 and CDR2 are KGHDR and SFDVKD. The CDR3 spans 12 residues. V was cut by 5 bases and J by 7 bases, with 11 bases left in between. In DNA, the CDR3 is TGTGCCACCAGTGGGACTGCAGAGGAGCAGTACTTC. It codes for CATSGTAEEQYF.

This sequence joins TRBV2 and TRBJ2-7; the D call may be TRBD1 or TRBD2 (6 bases each). Germline CDR1 and CDR2: SNHLY and FYNNEI. CDR3 size: 13 residues. The V end lost 6 bases, the J end lost 2 bases, and 11 bases lay between the germline ends. CDR3 nucleotides: TGTGCCAGCAGACAGGGACTTACCTACGAGCAGTACTTC. Amino acids: CASRQGLTYEQYF.

This chain uses TRBV24-1 with TRBJ2-4; 11 bases align to TRBD2. The CDR3 is made up of 15 amino acids. V trimming: 4 bases; J trimming: 6 bases; junction bases outside the gene matches: 4. Germline CDR1 and CDR2: KGHDR and SFDVKD. The CDR3 is CATSDPTSGANIQYF. The DNA of the CDR3 is TGTGCCACCAGTGACCCGACTAGCGGGGCAAACATTCAGTACTTC.

This sequence joins TRBV3-1 and TRBJ2-7; 8 bases line up with TRBD2. Per germline, CDR1 LGHDT and CDR2 YNNKEL (reference sequence). This CDR3 is built from 15 residues. Trimming cost V 4 bases and J 0 bases; bases outside gene matches: 5. The CDR3 region has the DNA TGTGCCAGCAGCCTTGGACTAGCCACCTCCTACGAGCAGTACTTC. Its translation is CASSLGLATSYEQYF.

This clonotype was detected a few times. The J gene is TRBJ1-2, the V gene TRBV11-2; TRBD1 matches at 8 bases. V lost 5 bases, J lost 4 bases, and 15 bases stayed unmatched. Germline V gene sequence: CDR1 SGHAT, CDR2 FQNNGV. This CDR3 is built from 17 residues. The CDR3 here is CASSRQGGQGAGYGYTF. For the CDR3, the DNA is TGTGCCAGCAGCCGCCAGGGGGGTCAGGGGGCTGGCTATGGCTACACCTTC.

This clonotype was seen a few times. This chain joins TRBV7-9 and TRBJ2-5, with D hard to call. CDR3 length: 14 amino acids. Trimming took off 2 bases at V and 0 bases at J, with 7 bases between the two ends. Germline-derived CDR1 and CDR2 are SEHNR and FQNEAQ (reference sequence). CDR3 nucleotides: TGTGCCAGCAGCTTAAACAGCCACCAAGAGACCCAGTACTTC. Translating it yields CASSLNSHQETQYF.

The V gene is TRBV29-1, the J gene TRBJ2-2; no clear D. The CDR3 contains 14 residues. CDR1 is SQVTM and CDR2 is ANQGSEA in the germline V gene. Trimming shortened V by 4 bases and J by 7 bases, and 16 bases separated the two germline ends. CDR3 amino acids: CSVALSSPDGELFF. CDR3 bases: TGCAGCGTTGCCCTTTCAAGTCCCGACGGGGAGCTGTTTTTT.

This clonotype has ten or more counts. The V and J genes are TRBV7-2 and TRBJ2-7; the D call may be TRBD1 or TRBD2 (5 bases each). CDR3 length: 14 residues. The V gene lost 3 bases and the J gene lost 9 bases, with 18 bases spanning the gap. Germline CDR1 is SGHTA and CDR2 is FQGNSA. The CDR3 is CASSFERGFTMQYF. In DNA form, the CDR3 reads TGTGCCAGCAGCTTCGAGAGGGGATTTACGATGCAGTACTTC.

V is TRBV5-1 and J is TRBJ1-1; a weak D match, TRBD1 (6 bases). This CDR3 is built from 13 residues. Germline loops: CDR1 SGHRS, CDR2 YFSETQ. The ends were cut back, 4 bases at V and 13 bases at J, with 20 bases in the middle. The CDR3 sequence: CASSHGQSELVFF. DNA of the CDR3: TGCGCCAGCAGCCACGGACAGAGTGAATTAGTTTTCTTT.

CDR3 sequence reads: CASSSPATPSGNEKLFF. CDR3 bases: TGTGCCAGCAGCTCTCCAGCGACCCCATCGGGGAATGAAAAACTGTTTTTT. The chain joins TRBV7-9 to TRBJ1-4; D unclear. The V gene's germline CDR1 is SEHNR and CDR2 FQNEAQ (reference sequence). The V gene lost 4 bases and the J gene lost 5 bases, with 20 bases spanning the gap. The CDR3 spans 17 residues.

The chain combines TRBV5-6 with TRBJ2-1; D could derive from TRBD1 or TRBD2 (6 bases each). Germline V gene sequence: CDR1 SGHDT, CDR2 YYEEEE. V was trimmed by 3 bases and J by 9 bases, leaving 10 bases between them. CDR3 length: 12 amino acids. CDR3 region: CASSWGAGEQFF. The CDR3 DNA reads TGTGCCAGCAGCTGGGGGGCCGGTGAGCAGTTCTTC.

This clonotype came up a few times. This chain connects TRBV20-1 to TRBJ1-1, with 7 nucleotides matching TRBD1. CDR1 is DFQATT and CDR2 is SNEGSKA in the germline V gene (reference sequence). The CDR3 is 15 residues long. V lost 2 bases and J lost 2; bases outside the gene matches: 8. The CDR3 bases are TGCAGTGCTAGACAAGGGGGCAGTGTAAACACTGAAGCTTTCTTT. Amino acids: CSARQGGSVNTEAFF.

This clonotype was seen more than once but under ten times. J is TRBJ2-1 and V is TRBV7-9, with 9 bases matching TRBD2. Germline loops: CDR1 SEHNR, CDR2 FQNEAQ (reference sequence). The CDR3 spans 14 residues. Trimming removed 6 bases from V and 12 bases from J; junction bases left unmatched: 12. This chain's CDR3 is CASSTALAGSWQFF. CDR3 coding DNA: TGTGCCAGCAGTACAGCGCTAGCGGGGTCGTGGCAGTTCTTC.